A single sample is the source of the 13 T cell receptor beta chains below, sequenced in a study of blood T cell repertoires in COVID-19. The method was immunoSEQ multiplex PCR; TCRdb's version includes in-frame clones alone and lacks a portion of them. The table shows roughly 230,000 clones, with about 86% occurring only once. Sequenced material: peripheral blood. The receptors come from a middle-aged man with active or convalescent COVID-19.

This clone was recorded once. The rearrangement joins TRBV14 to TRBJ1-2, with TRBD1 matching 12 bases. Per the germline V gene, CDR1 is SGHDN and CDR2 is FVKESK. The CDR3 contains 16 residues. With 1 base clipped from V and 5 bases from J, the junction kept 5 bases outside the gene matches. CDR3 amino acids: CASSQAGTGGGYGYTF. The DNA of the CDR3 is TGTGCCAGCAGCCAAGCGGGGACAGGGGGCGGGTATGGCTACACCTTC. The whole variable domain, remainder taken from reference TRBV14 and TRBJ1-2, is EAGVTQFPSHSVIEKGQTVTLRCDPISGHDNLYWYRRVMGKEIKFLLHFVKESKQDESGMPNNRFLAERTGGTYSTLKVQPAELEDSGVYFCASSQAGTGGGYGYTFGSGTRLTVV.

This chain connects TRBV7-9 to TRBJ1-2, with 9 nucleotides matching TRBD1. With 4 bases clipped from V and 3 bases from J, the junction kept 3 bases outside the gene matches. The CDR3 loop spans 14 amino acids. Per the germline V gene, CDR1 is SEHNR and CDR2 is FQNEAQ (reference sequence). The CDR3 protein is CASSSDRGYYGYTF. The CDR3 nucleotides are TGTGCCAGCAGCTCAGACAGGGGGTACTATGGCTACACCTTC.

This clone was recorded a few times. This chain uses TRBV14 with TRBJ1-2; D perhaps matches TRBD1 (5 bases). Between the trimmed V and J ends, which lost 4 bases and 6 bases, there was a span of 18 bases. The germline V gene has CDR1 SGHDN and CDR2 FVKESK. The CDR3 extends over 15 amino acids. The CDR3 region is CASSRGQGPVNGYTF. The CDR3 bases are TGTGCCAGCAGCCGCGGACAAGGACCAGTAAATGGCTACACCTTC.

The chain employs TRBV6-1 and TRBJ2-1, with 10 bases lining up with TRBD1. CDR3 length: 17 residues. V shed 2 bases, J shed 6 bases, and the junction held 10 bases outside the gene matches. Germline V gene sequence: CDR1 MNHNS, CDR2 SASEGT. The DNA for the CDR3 is TGTGCCAGCAGTGAATTGGGGGGAGGGACAGGGGCCAATGAGCAGTTCTTC. Its translation: CASSELGGGTGANEQFF.

Here the CDR3 reads CASSPRKGGTEAFF. In nucleotides, the CDR3 is TGTGCCAGCAGCCCTCGTAAGGGGGGGACTGAAGCTTTCTTT. The V and J genes are TRBV7-3 and TRBJ1-1; possible D gene TRBD1, 6 bases. V gave up 5 bases and J gave up 5 bases, with 15 bases separating them. The CDR3 loop spans 14 amino acids. The germline V gene encodes CDR1 SGHTA and CDR2 FQGTGA.

The V and J genes are TRBV18 and TRBJ1-2; D is uncertain. The CDR3 has 15 residues. Germline V gene lookup returns CDR1 KGHSH and CDR2 LQKENI. The V gene lost 6 bases and the J gene lost 0 bases, with 14 bases spanning the gap. The chain's CDR3 is CASSTRAGANYGYTF. CDR3 sequence (DNA): TGTGCCAGCTCGACGAGGGCGGGAGCTAACTATGGCTACACCTTC.

The chain recombines TRBV5-1 with TRBJ1-2; D uncertain. The V and J ends lost 4 bases and 8 bases respectively, with 12 bases between them. The CDR3 has 12 residues. Germline V gives CDR1 SGHRS, CDR2 YFSETQ. The CDR3 DNA is TGCGCCAGCAGCCGGGGAGAATGGGGCTACACCTTC. This sequence encodes CASSRGEWGYTF.

This chain links TRBV11-2 with TRBJ2-5, with unresolved D. Looked up from germline, CDR1 is SGHAT and CDR2 is FQNNGV. Trimming removed 1 base at V and 4 bases at J, with 7 bases between. This CDR3 spans 13 amino acids. DNA for the CDR3: TGTGCCAGCAGCTTAGGAGTTGCAGAGACCCAGTACTTC. This encodes CASSLGVAETQYF.

This chain connects TRBV24-1 to TRBJ2-1; weak D call: TRBD2 (7 bases). V gave up 4 bases and J gave up 8 bases, with 23 bases separating them. Germline V gene data show CDR1 as KGHDR and CDR2 as SFDVKD. The CDR3 runs 17 residues. The CDR3 here is CATSEALAGARGYEQFF. As DNA, the CDR3 is TGTGCCACCAGTGAAGCTTTGGCGGGGGCCCGGGGCTATGAGCAGTTCTTC.

A word on this clone: The junction does not match germline at one end; this may be a read error. J is TRBJ2-2 and V is TRBV18; the match to TRBD1 covers 10 bases. Germline V gene data show CDR1 as KGHSH and CDR2 as LQKENI. CDR3 length: 17 residues. The CDR3 DNA sequence: TGTGCCAGCTCATCACCGGGACAGGGGAAAGGCACCGGGGAGCTGTTTTTT. Its translation is CASSSPGQGKGTGELFF.

The genes are TRBV24-1 and TRBJ2-3, with D tentatively TRBD2 (6 bases). Germline loops: CDR1 KGHDR, CDR2 SFDVKD. The CDR3 is 21 residues long. Trimming cost V 0 bases and J 0 bases, with 24 bases left between them. The CDR3 here is CATSDLLGAGLYSDSTDTQYF. The CDR3 DNA sequence: TGTGCCACCAGTGATTTGCTGGGCGCGGGATTGTATTCGGATAGCACAGATACGCAGTATTTT.

This clone was seen a handful of times. V usage is TRBV28 and J usage is TRBJ2-3, with D possibly being TRBD2 (5 bases). The CDR3 sequence is 13 residues long. The germline V and J ends were trimmed by 4 bases and 6 bases, with 11 bases remaining between them. Germline CDR1 reads MDHEN; CDR2 reads SYDVKM. The CDR3 DNA follows: TGTGCCAGCAGTTACGGGGTTGGGGATACGCAGTATTTT. Translated: CASSYGVGDTQYF.

V and J are TRBV7-3 and TRBJ2-2, with D possibly matching TRBD2 (5 bases). V lost 4 bases and J lost 2, with 8 bases in between. Germline V CDR1 and CDR2: SGHTA, FQGTGA. This CDR3 is built from 14 residues. The CDR3: CASSSGLNTGELFF. The CDR3, as DNA: TGTGCCAGCAGCTCTGGACTTAACACCGGGGAGCTGTTTTTT.